A selection of T cell receptor beta chains follows, all from one sample in a study of blood T cells in healthy people across ages. One entry per CDR3 protein, called by TCRdb with MiXCR from the 5' RACE reads. In the table there are around 780,000 distinct CDR3 sequences, approximately 60% of which are singletons. Specimen: blood. The origin of the receptors is a middle-aged man in good health. Both conserved end residues are part of each CDR3. D genes are given only for firm matches. Size is stated for part of the rows, as once, few or many counts, or as a class when the clone is expanded.

>14|.|TRBV4-3|.|TRBJ1-4
CASSQAAGNGKLFF
TGCGCCAGCAGCCAAGCTGCGGGTAATGGAAAACTGTTTTTT
>18|.|TRBV21-1|.|TRBJ1-1
CASSNGQDVGGEWTEAFF
TGTGCCAGCAGCAACGGGCAGGATGTGGGCGGGGAGTGGACTGAAGCTTTCTTT
>13|.|TRBV29-1|.|TRBJ1-1
CSVALIMNTEAFF
TGCAGCGTTGCACTGATCATGAACACTGAAGCTTTCTTT
>15|.|TRBV5-1|.|TRBJ2-3
CASSPQSPGLDTQYF
TGCGCCAGCAGCCCCCAGAGTCCGGGGTTGGATACGCAGTATTTT
>17|.|TRBV7-2|.|TRBJ2-4
CASSSPGISVAKNIQYF
TGTGCCAGCAGCTCCCCCGGTATTTCGGTAGCCAAAAACATTCAGTACTTC
>14|.|TRBV2|.|TRBJ2-1
CASRLGLTGDEQFF
TGTGCCAGCAGGTTAGGACTGACTGGGGATGAGCAGTTCTTC
>11|once|TRBV11-2|.|TRBJ2-3
CASRQDLTQYF
TGTGCCAGCAGACAGGACCTTACGCAGTATTTT
>15|.|TRBV6-1|TRBD1|TRBJ2-7
CASSEGVRGMNEQYF
TGTGCCAGCAGTGAAGGGGTCAGGGGGATGAATGAGCAGTACTTC
>15|.|TRBV6-5|TRBD2|TRBJ2-3
CASSQTSGSQDTQYF
TGTGCCAGCAGTCAGACTAGCGGGAGCCAAGATACGCAGTATTTT
>12|.|TRBV28|.|TRBJ2-7
CASSLGVSEQYF
TGTGCCAGCAGTTTGGGAGTCTCCGAGCAGTACTTC
>14|.|TRBV4-2|.|TRBJ2-7
CASSQEGLNVEQYF
TGTGCCAGCAGCCAAGAGGGACTCAACGTGGAGCAGTACTTC
>16|.|TRBV28|TRBD1|TRBJ2-7
CASSLSGQAVSYEQYF
TGTGCCAGCAGTTTAAGTGGACAGGCAGTCTCCTACGAGCAGTACTTC
>16|.|TRBV7-2|TRBD2|TRBJ2-1
CATRLPGGRAYNEQFF
TGTGCCACCAGACTCCCGGGCGGGAGGGCCTACAATGAGCAGTTCTTC
>13|.|TRBV20-1|.|TRBJ2-7
CSAMIAEDSEQYF
TGCAGTGCTATGATAGCGGAGGACAGCGAGCAGTACTTC
>15|.|TRBV3-1|.|TRBJ1-2
CASSRGHAEGYGYTF
TGTGCCAGCAGCCGGGGACACGCGGAGGGCTATGGCTACACCTTC
>14|.|TRBV4-3|.|TRBJ2-7
CASSQGTASYEQYF
TGCGCCAGCAGCCAAGGGACAGCCTCCTACGAGCAGTACTTC
>13|.|TRBV7-3|TRBD1|TRBJ2-1
CASGQGVNNEQFF
TGTGCCAGCGGACAGGGGGTAAACAATGAGCAGTTCTTC
>18|.|TRBV11-1|.|TRBJ2-4
CASSPERSRGTEQSIQYF
TGTGCCAGCAGCCCAGAAAGGAGTCGCGGGACAGAGCAAAGCATTCAGTACTTC
>16|.|TRBV12-3/TRBV12-4|TRBD2|TRBJ2-3
CASKLLAGGGWNTQYF
TGTGCCAGCAAGCTACTAGCGGGAGGAGGGTGGAATACGCAGTATTTT
>15|few|TRBV4-3|.|TRBJ2-7
CASSQERGLATEQYF
TGCGCCAGCAGCCAAGAGCGAGGTCTAGCGACCGAGCAGTACTTC
>15|.|TRBV25-1|TRBD1|TRBJ2-1
CASSKQGVSYNEQFF
TGTGCCAGCAGTAAACAGGGGGTCTCCTACAATGAGCAGTTCTTC
>16|.|TRBV9|.|TRBJ2-5
CASTVQGDPFGETQYF
TGTGCCAGCACCGTGCAAGGGGACCCTTTTGGGGAGACCCAGTACTTC
>14|.|TRBV6-2/TRBV6-3|TRBD1|TRBJ2-7
CASSYVGQSYEQYF
TGTGCCAGCAGTTATGTGGGACAGTCCTACGAGCAGTACTTC
>16|.|TRBV6-6|TRBD1|TRBJ1-5
CASSPGQGFDNQPQHF
TGTGCCAGCAGTCCGGGACAGGGGTTCGACAATCAGCCCCAGCATTTT
>16|.|TRBV11-1|TRBD2|TRBJ2-4
CASSLGTSGSAYIQYF
TGTGCCAGCAGCTTAGGGACTAGCGGGAGTGCCTACATTCAGTACTTC
>14|.|TRBV15|TRBD1|TRBJ1-4
CATSPGQTNEKLFF
TGTGCCACCAGCCCGGGACAGACTAATGAAAAACTGTTTTTT
>14|few|TRBV29-1|.|TRBJ2-1
CSVAPGTAYNEQFF
TGCAGCGTTGCCCCCGGGACGGCTTACAATGAGCAGTTCTTC